This T cell receptor beta chain comes out of a study of OX40 agonist ivuxolimab in advanced cancers. Study findings and constraints: CD4+ T cells averaged fewer expanded clones than CD8+ T cells.

Details on this clone: Its antigen is not identified.

Only in-frame clones appear in the TCRdb table, and some are missing; sequencing was by immunoSEQ multiplex PCR. The sample has around 100,000 clones; roughly 90% are singletons. V lost 1 base and J lost 3, with 19 bases in between. The germline gives CDR1 SGDLS, CDR2 YYNGEE. The CDR3 covers 17 residues. The clonotype comes from an adult with an advanced solid tumor such as melanoma, head and neck, liver or kidney cancer. The material was CD4+ or CD8+ T cells sorted from blood, obtained in a trial of the OX40 agonist ivuxolimab. The V and J genes are TRBV9 and TRBJ1-1, with D tentatively TRBD1 (5 bases). The CDR3 sequence: CASSVFDSPSIHTEAFF. In DNA form, the CDR3 reads TGTGCCAGCAGCGTATTTGACAGCCCGTCAATTCACACTGAAGCTTTCTTT.